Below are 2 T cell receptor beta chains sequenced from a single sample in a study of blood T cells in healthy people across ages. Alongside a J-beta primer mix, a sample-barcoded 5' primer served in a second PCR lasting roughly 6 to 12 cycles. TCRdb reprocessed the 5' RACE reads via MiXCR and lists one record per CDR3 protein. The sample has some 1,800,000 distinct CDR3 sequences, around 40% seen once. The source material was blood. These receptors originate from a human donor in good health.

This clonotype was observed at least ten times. CDR3 in DNA: TGTGCCAGCAGCTGGGACAGTAATTCACCCCTCCACTTT. Encoded protein: CASSWDSNSPLHF. The chain is built from TRBV7-9 and TRBJ1-6, with 7 bases matching TRBD1. V shed 4 bases and J 6 bases; nucleotides not matched to a gene: 0. The CDR3 totals 13 residues. Germline loops: CDR1 SEHNR, CDR2 FQNEAQ (reference sequence).

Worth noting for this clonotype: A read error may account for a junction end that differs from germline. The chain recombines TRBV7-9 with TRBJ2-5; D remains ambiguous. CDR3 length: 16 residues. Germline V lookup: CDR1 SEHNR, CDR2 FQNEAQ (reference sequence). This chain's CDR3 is CANSRSSREYQETQYF. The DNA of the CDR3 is TGTGCCAACAGCAGATCCTCGCGCGAGTACCAAGAGACCCAGTACTTC. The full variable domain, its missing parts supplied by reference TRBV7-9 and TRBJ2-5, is DTGVSQNPRHKITKRGQNVTFRCDPISEHNRLYWYRQTLGQGPEFLTYFQNEAQLEKSRLLSDRFSAERPKGSFSTLEIQRTEQGDSAMYLCANSRSSREYQETQYFGPGTRLLVL.